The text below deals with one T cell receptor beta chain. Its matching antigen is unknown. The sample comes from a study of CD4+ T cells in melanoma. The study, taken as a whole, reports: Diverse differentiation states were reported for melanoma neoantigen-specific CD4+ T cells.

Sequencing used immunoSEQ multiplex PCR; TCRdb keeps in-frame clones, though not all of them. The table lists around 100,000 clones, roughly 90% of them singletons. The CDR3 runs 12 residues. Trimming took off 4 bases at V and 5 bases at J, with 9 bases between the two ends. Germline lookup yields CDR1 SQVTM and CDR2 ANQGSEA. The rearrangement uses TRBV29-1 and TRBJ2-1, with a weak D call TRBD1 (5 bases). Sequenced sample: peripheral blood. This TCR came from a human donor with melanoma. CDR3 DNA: TGCAGCGTTGGGGGCGGCAACAATGAGCAGTTCTTC. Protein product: CSVGGGNNEQFF.